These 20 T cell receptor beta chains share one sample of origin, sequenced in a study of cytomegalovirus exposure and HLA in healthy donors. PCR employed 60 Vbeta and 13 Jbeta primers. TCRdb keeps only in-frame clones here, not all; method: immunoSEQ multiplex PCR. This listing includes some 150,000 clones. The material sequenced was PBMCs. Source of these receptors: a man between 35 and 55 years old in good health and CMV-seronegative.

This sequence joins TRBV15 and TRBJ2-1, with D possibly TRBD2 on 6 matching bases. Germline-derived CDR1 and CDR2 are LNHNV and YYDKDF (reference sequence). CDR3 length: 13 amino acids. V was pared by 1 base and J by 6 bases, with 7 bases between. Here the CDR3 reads CATSRAGVNEQFF. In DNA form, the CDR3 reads TGTGCCACCAGCAGAGCGGGGGTCAATGAGCAGTTCTTC. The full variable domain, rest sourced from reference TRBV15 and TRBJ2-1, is DAMVIQNPRYQVTQFGKPVTLSCSQTLNHNVMYWYQQKSSQAPKLLFHYYDKDFNNEADTPDNFQSRRPNTSFCFLDIRSPGLGDTAMYLCATSRAGVNEQFFGPGTRLTVL.

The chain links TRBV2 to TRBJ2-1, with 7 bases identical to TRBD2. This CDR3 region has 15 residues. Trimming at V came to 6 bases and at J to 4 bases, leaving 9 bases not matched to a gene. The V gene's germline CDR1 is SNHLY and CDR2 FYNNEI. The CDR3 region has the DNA TGTGCCAGCAGGTCGGCAGCGGGGTTGTACAATGAGCAGTTCTTC. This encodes CASRSAAGLYNEQFF.

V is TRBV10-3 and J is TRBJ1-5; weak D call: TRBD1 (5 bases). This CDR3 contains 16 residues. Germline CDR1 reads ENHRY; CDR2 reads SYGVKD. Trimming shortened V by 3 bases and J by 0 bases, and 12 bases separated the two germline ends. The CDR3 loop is CAISDPGGTSNQPQHF. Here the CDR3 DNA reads TGTGCCATCAGTGACCCGGGAGGGACTAGCAATCAGCCCCAGCATTTT.

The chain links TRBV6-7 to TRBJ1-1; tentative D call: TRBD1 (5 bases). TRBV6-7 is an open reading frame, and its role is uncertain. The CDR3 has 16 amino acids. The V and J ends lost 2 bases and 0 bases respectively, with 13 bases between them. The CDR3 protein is CASSYRVGHMNTEAFF. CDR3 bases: TGTGCCAGCAGTTACCGGGTTGGACACATGAACACTGAAGCTTTCTTT.

DNA for the CDR3: TGTGCCAGCAGTTTACCTGGACTAGCGGGGACGGGGGAGCTGTTTTTT. Its translation is CASSLPGLAGTGELFF. The V call is TRBV5-6, the J call TRBJ2-2; TRBD2 aligns across 12 bases. The CDR3 has 16 amino acids. CDR1 is SGHDT and CDR2 is YYEEEE in the germline V gene. V shed 5 bases, J shed 8 bases, and the junction held 10 bases outside the gene matches.

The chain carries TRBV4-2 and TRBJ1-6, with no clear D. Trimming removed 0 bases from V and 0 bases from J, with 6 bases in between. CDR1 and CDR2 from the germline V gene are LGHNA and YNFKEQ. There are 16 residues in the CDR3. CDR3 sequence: CASSQDSGSYNSPLHF. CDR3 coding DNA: TGTGCCAGCAGCCAAGATTCCGGCTCCTATAATTCACCCCTCCACTTT.

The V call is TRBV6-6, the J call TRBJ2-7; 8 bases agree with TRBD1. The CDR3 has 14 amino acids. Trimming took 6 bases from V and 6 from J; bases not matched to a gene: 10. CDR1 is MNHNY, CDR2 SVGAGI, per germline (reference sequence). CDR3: CASRNSGTGGEQYF. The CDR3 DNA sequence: TGTGCCAGCAGAAACTCCGGGACAGGTGGCGAGCAGTACTTC.

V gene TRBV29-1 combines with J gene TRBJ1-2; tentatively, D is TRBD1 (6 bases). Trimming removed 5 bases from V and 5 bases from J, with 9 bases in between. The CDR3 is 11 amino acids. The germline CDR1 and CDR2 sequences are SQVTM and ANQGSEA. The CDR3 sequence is CSVLQGYGYTF. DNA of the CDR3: TGCAGCGTTTTACAGGGTTATGGCTACACCTTC.

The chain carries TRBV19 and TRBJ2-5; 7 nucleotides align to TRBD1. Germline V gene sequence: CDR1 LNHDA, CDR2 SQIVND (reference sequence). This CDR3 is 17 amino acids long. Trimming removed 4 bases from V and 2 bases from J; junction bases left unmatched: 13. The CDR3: CASSSERWTGLQETQYF. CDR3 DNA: TGTGCCAGTAGTAGCGAGAGGTGGACAGGCCTACAAGAGACCCAGTACTTC.

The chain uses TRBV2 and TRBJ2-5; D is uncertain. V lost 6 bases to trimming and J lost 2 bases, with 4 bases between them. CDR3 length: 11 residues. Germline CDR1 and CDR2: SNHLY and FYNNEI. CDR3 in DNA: TGTGCCAGCAGGGAGCAAGAGACCCAGTACTTC. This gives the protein CASREQETQYF.

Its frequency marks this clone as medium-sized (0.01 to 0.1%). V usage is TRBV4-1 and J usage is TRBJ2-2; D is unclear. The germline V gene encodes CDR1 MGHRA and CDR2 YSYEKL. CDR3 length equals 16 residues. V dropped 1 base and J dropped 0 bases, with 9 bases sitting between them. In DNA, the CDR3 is TGCGCCAGCAGCCAAGTTTGGCCAGCGAACACCGGGGAGCTGTTTTTT. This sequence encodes CASSQVWPANTGELFF.

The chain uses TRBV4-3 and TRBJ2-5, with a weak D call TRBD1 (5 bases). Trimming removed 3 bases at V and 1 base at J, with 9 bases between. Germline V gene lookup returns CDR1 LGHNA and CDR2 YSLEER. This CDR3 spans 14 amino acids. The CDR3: CASSHSRGQETQYF. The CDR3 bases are TGCGCCAGCAGCCACAGTAGGGGCCAAGAGACCCAGTACTTC.

CDR3 protein: CATSRGGGGYTF. CDR3 coding DNA: TGTGCCACCAGCAGAGGGGGAGGTGGCTACACCTTC. The chain uses TRBV15 and TRBJ1-2, with no clear D. Trimming removed 1 base from V and 7 bases from J, with 7 bases in between. Germline CDR1 LNHNV, CDR2 YYDKDF (reference sequence). This CDR3 has 12 residues. Full variable domain (missing parts from reference TRBV15 and TRBJ1-2): DAMVIQNPRYQVTQFGKPVTLSCSQTLNHNVMYWYQQKSSQAPKLLFHYYDKDFNNEADTPDNFQSRRPNTSFCFLDIRSPGLGDTAMYLCATSRGGGGYTFGSGTRLTVV.

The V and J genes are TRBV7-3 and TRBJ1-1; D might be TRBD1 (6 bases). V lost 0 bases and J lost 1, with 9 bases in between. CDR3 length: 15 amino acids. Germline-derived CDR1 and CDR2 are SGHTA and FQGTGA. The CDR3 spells CASSLTGGGNTEAFF. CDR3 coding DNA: TGTGCCAGCAGCTTAACAGGGGGTGGGAACACTGAAGCTTTCTTT.

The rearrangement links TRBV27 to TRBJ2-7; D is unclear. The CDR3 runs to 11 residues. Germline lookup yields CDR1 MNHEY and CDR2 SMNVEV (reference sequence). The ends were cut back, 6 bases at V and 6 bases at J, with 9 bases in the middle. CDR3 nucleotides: TGTGCCAGCAGGGCAATTTCCGAGCAGTACTTC. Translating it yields CASRAISEQYF.

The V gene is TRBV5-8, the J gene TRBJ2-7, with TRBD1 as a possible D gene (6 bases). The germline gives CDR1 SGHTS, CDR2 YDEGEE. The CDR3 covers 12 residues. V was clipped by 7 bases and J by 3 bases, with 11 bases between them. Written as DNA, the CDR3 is TGTGCCAGCGACTTACAGGGCTACGAGCAGTACTTC. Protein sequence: CASDLQGYEQYF.

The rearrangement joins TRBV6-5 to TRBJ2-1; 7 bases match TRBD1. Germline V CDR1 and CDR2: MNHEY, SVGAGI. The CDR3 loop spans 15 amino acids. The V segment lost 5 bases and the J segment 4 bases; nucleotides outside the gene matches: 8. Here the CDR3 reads CASSRQTGSYNEQFF. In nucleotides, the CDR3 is TGTGCCAGCAGTCGCCAGACAGGGTCTTACAATGAGCAGTTCTTC.

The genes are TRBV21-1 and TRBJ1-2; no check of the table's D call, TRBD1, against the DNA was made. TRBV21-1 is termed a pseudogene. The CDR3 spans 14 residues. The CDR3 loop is CASSHHPHRGDLTF. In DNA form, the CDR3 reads TGTGCCAGCAGCCACCACCCCCACAGGGGGGACCTCACCTTC.

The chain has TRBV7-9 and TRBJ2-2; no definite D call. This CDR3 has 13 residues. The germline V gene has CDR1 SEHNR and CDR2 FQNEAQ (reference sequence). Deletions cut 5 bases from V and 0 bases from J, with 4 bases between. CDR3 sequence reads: CASSPSNTGELFF. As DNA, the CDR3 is TGTGCCAGCAGCCCCTCGAACACCGGGGAGCTGTTTTTT.

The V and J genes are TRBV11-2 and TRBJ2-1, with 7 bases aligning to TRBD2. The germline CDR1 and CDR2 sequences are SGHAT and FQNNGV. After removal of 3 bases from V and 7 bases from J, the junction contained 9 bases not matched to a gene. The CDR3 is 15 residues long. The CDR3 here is CASSLMKAGENEQFF. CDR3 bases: TGTGCCAGCAGCTTGATGAAGGCGGGGGAGAATGAGCAGTTCTTC.